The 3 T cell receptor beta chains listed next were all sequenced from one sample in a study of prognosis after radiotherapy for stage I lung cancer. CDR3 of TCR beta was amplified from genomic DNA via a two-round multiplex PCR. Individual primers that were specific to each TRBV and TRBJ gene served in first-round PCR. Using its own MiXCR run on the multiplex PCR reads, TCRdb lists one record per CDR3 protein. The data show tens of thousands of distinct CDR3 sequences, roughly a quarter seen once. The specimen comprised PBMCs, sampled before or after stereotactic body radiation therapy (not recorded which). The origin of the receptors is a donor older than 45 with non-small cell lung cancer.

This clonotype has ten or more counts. This chain's CDR3 is CATEGEAQETQYF. CDR3 nucleotide sequence: TGTGCCACCGAGGGGGAGGCCCAAGAGACCCAGTACTTC. This chain uses TRBV2 with TRBJ2-5, with D perhaps given as TRBD1 or TRBD2 (6 bases each). Looked up from germline, CDR1 is SNHLY and CDR2 is FYNNEI. The V gene lost 10 bases and the J gene lost 1 base, with 13 bases spanning the gap. The CDR3 is 13 residues long.

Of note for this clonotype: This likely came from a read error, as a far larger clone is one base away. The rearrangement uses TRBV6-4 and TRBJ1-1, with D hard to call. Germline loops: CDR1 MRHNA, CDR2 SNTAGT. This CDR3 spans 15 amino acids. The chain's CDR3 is CASSETVRVGTEPFF. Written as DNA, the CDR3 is TGTGCCAGCAGCGAAACAGTCCGGGTAGGCACTGAACCTTTCTTT.

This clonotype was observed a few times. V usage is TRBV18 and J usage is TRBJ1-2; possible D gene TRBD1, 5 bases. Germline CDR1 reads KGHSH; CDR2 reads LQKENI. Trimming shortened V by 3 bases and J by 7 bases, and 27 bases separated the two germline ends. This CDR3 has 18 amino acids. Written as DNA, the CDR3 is TGTGCCAGCTCACCCATGGTCTGGGACTTACCAGCAAGTGGTGGCTACACCTTC. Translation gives CASSPMVWDLPASGGYTF.